Sequencing of this T cell receptor (beta chain) was carried out in a study of blood T cell repertoires in COVID-19. Background on the study: Acute and convalescent COVID-19 specimens originated in the United States, Italy and Spain. PBMCs, B-cell-depleted T cells, or T cells were the source of the cDNA or gDNA that made up the material.

CDR3 length equals 15 residues. Trimming stripped 0 bases from V and 1 base from J, with 9 bases between. Germline assignment: CDR1 MNHEY and CDR2 SVGAGI. Per the original methods: Estimated nucleated cell counts came from reference gene primer amplification. Measured with immunoSEQ multiplex PCR; TCRdb has only the in-frame clones, and not every one. The D gene and trimming were derived from the DNA, and the V and J assignments and clone size from that table. Among approximately 60,000 clones, approximately 75% were seen once, and the ten largest hold about 15%. Notes on this clone: Other DNA sequences in this specimen translate into the identical CDR3.

This TCR was sampled from a man older than 75 with acute or convalescent COVID-19. The chain links TRBV6-5 to TRBJ1-1, with D possibly being TRBD1 (5 bases). The sequenced material came from peripheral blood. The CDR3 spells CASSYSSRGNTEAFF. Here the CDR3 DNA reads TGTGCCAGCAGTTACTCTAGTAGGGGGAACACTGAAGCTTTCTTT.